The rows below give T cell receptor beta chains drawn from one sample of a study of T cells in localized non-small cell lung cancer. The method was immunoSEQ multiplex PCR; TCRdb's version includes in-frame clones alone and lacks a portion of them. The sample yields roughly 16,000 clones, about 88% seen once. The specimen comprised peripheral blood, sampled before any cancer treatment. These receptors originate from an older female donor with stage III squamous cell lung carcinoma. The CDR3 runs from the conserved cysteine through the conserved F or W. A D gene is named only where the DNA matches it firmly. For some rows the clone size is stated as once, few or many, or as a class when expanded; others skip it.

j_gene	v_gene	abundance	d_gene	CDR3aa	CDR3nt
TRBJ1-5	TRBV1	.	.	CTSSRSNQPQHF	TGCACCAGCAGCCGTAGCAATCAGCCCCAGCATTTT
TRBJ2-2	TRBV19	.	.	CASQIGLLNTGELFF	TGTGCCAGCCAAATCGGGCTGCTGAACACCGGGGAGCTGTTTTTT
TRBJ2-3	TRBV5-1	.	.	CASSFGGMRGTDTQYF	TGCGCCAGCAGCTTTGGTGGGATGCGGGGCACAGATACGCAGTATTTT
TRBJ2-5	TRBV14	.	.	CASSQGVGQVWETQYF	TGTGCCAGCAGCCAAGGGGTAGGCCAAGTTTGGGAGACCCAGTACTTC
TRBJ1-4	TRBV7-9	.	.	CASSLYPGGFGKLFF	TGTGCCAGCAGCTTATATCCGGGGGGCTTTGGAAAACTGTTTTTT
TRBJ1-5	TRBV19	.	.	CASSIPWAGDPNQPQHF	TGTGCCAGTAGTATACCTTGGGCAGGAGACCCCAATCAGCCCCAGCATTTT
TRBJ1-2	TRBV7-3	.	.	CASSFDHNYGYTF	TGTGCCAGCAGCTTTGATCATAACTATGGCTACACCTTC
TRBJ2-3	TRBV9	.	.	CASSVALEGTDTQYF	TGTGCCAGCAGCGTAGCCCTCGAGGGCACAGATACGCAGTATTTT
TRBJ1-2	TRBV7-2	once	.	CASSLAGIDYGYTF	TGTGCCAGCAGCTTAGCGGGCATCGACTATGGCTACACCTTC
TRBJ2-5	TRBV7-2	.	.	CASSSQVWATETQYF	TGTGCCAGCAGCTCCCAAGTCTGGGCGACAGAGACCCAGTACTTC
TRBJ2-3	TRBV5-1	.	.	CASAPFEGTDTQYF	TGCGCCAGCGCCCCATTCGAAGGGACAGATACGCAGTATTTT
TRBJ2-6	TRBV27	.	.	CASSLSGGNVLTF	TGTGCCAGCAGTTTATCGGGGGGAAACGTCCTGACTTTC
TRBJ2-3	TRBV2	.	.	CASTKGLSGTDTQYF	TGTGCCAGCACTAAAGGGCTCTCGGGGACAGATACGCAGTATTTT
TRBJ2-5	TRBV13	.	.	CASSSYDRTQETQYF	TGTGCCAGCAGCTCTTACGACAGAACTCAAGAGACCCAGTACTTC
TRBJ1-1	TRBV28	.	TRBD1	CASSSGTGGYTEAFF	TGTGCCAGCAGTTCGGGGACAGGGGGGTACACTGAAGCTTTCTTT
TRBJ2-1	TRBV10-3	.	TRBD2	CAISPLAGAGNEQFF	TGTGCCATCAGTCCACTAGCGGGAGCGGGCAATGAGCAGTTCTTC
TRBJ2-4	TRBV28	.	.	CASSHRGGAKNIQCF	TGTGCCAGCAGCCACAGAGGGGGAGCCAAAAACATTCAGTGCTTC
TRBJ1-2	TRBV28	.	TRBD1	CASSPGTPDRVPGYTF	TGTGCCAGCAGTCCAGGGACTCCGGACAGGGTCCCTGGCTACACCTTC
TRBJ1-5	TRBV6-6	.	.	CASSYDGQPQHF	TGTGCCAGCAGTTACGACGGGCAGCCCCAGCATTTT
TRBJ1-1	TRBV6-1	.	TRBD1	CASSGSNRGWNTEAFF	TGTGCCAGCAGTGGTTCAAACAGGGGGTGGAACACTGAAGCTTTCTTT
TRBJ1-6	TRBV30	.	.	CAWSVRDRNNSPLHF	TGTGCCTGGAGTGTGCGTGACAGGAATAATTCACCCCTCCACTTT
TRBJ2-5	TRBV5-5	.	.	CASSGLQIQETQYF	TGTGCCAGCAGCGGGCTACAGATACAAGAGACCCAGTACTTC
TRBJ1-2	TRBV7-9	.	TRBD1	CASSTGQGWGYTF	TGTGCCAGCAGCACCGGACAGGGATGGGGCTACACCTTC
TRBJ2-7	TRBV7-8	.	.	CASSLGTTGREQYF	TGTGCCAGCAGCTTAGGAACAACAGGGAGAGAGCAGTACTTC
TRBJ1-3	TRBV15	hyperexpanded	.	CATSRDRGGNTIYF	TGTGCCACCAGCAGAGATCGGGGTGGAAACACCATATATTTT
TRBJ2-1	TRBV18	.	TRBD1	CASSTWTGGNEQFF	TGTGCCAGCTCAACATGGACAGGGGGCAATGAGCAGTTCTTC
TRBJ1-1	TRBV19	.	.	CATGLLGDTEAFF	TGTGCCACCGGGTTACTGGGGGACACTGAAGCTTTCTTT
TRBJ2-2	TRBV5-1	once	.	CASSLAQGNTGELFF	TGCGCCAGCAGCTTGGCCCAGGGGAACACCGGGGAGCTGTTTTTT
TRBJ2-3	TRBV7-3	.	TRBD1	CASRQTGGADTQYF	TGTGCCAGCAGGCAGACAGGGGGCGCAGATACGCAGTATTTT
TRBJ2-3	TRBV11-3	.	.	CASSLGAGKVDTQYF	TGTGCCAGCAGCTTAGGGGCTGGGAAGGTGGATACGCAGTATTTT
TRBJ1-5	TRBV18	few	.	CASSPRSRRSEDQPQHF	TGTGCCAGCTCACCACGGAGTCGGAGATCCGAGGATCAGCCCCAGCATTTT
TRBJ1-6	TRBV30	once	.	CAWSAKGVRGGYNSPLHF	TGTGCCTGGAGTGCAAAAGGAGTTCGTGGCGGCTATAATTCACCCCTCCACTTT
TRBJ2-2	TRBV5-1	.	TRBD1	CASSYTGTGYTGELFF	TGCGCCAGCAGCTACACCGGGACAGGGTACACCGGGGAGCTGTTTTTT
TRBJ2-3	TRBV28	.	TRBD2	CASNSLEREALDTQYF	TGTGCCAGCAATAGCCTGGAGCGGGAGGCTCTGGATACGCAGTATTTT
TRBJ2-3	TRBV5-4	.	.	CASGQGDRTDTQYF	TGTGCCAGCGGCCAGGGTGATCGCACAGATACGCAGTATTTT
TRBJ2-7	TRBV27	.	TRBD1	CASRLQGDRREQYF	TGTGCCAGCAGACTACAGGGGGATCGACGGGAGCAGTACTTC
TRBJ2-1	TRBV6-1	.	.	CASSETRYNEQFF	TGTGCCAGCAGTGAAACCCGCTACAATGAGCAGTTCTTC